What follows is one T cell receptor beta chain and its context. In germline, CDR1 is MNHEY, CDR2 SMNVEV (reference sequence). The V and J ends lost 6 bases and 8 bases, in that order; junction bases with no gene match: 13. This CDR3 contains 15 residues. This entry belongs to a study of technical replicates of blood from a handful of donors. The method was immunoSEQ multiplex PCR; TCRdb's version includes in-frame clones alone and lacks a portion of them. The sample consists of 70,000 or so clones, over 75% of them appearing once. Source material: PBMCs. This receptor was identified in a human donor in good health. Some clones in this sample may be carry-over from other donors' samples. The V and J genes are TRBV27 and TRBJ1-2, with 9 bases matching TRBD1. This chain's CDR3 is CASRPQQGALGGYTF. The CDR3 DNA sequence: TGTGCCAGCAGGCCCCAACAGGGGGCATTGGGGGGCTACACCTTC.